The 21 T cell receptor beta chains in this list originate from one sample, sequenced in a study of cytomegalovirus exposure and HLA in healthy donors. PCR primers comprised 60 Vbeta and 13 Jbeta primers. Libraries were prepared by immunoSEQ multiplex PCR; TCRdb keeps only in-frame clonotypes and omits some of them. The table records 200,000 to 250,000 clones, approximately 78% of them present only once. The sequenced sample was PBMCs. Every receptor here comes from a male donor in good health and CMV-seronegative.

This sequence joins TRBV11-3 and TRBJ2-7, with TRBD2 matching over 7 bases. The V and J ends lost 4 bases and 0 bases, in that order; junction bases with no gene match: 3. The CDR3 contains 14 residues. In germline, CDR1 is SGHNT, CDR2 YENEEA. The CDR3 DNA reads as TGTGCCAGCAGCTCGGGGGGTAGCTCCTACGAGCAGTACTTC. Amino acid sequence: CASSSGGSSYEQYF.

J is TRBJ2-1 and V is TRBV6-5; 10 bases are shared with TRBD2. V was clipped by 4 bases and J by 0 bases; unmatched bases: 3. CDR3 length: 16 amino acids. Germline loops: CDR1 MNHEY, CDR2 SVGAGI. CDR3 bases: TGTGCCAGCAGTTTAGCTAGCGGGAGCTCCTACAATGAGCAGTTCTTC. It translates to CASSLASGSSYNEQFF.

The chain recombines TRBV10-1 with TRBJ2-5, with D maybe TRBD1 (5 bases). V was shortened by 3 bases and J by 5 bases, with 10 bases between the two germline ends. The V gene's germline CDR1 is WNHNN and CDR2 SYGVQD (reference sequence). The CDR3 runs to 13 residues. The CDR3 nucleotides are TGCGCCAGCAGTGAAGGGGTCCCGGAGACCCAGTACTTC. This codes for CASSEGVPETQYF.

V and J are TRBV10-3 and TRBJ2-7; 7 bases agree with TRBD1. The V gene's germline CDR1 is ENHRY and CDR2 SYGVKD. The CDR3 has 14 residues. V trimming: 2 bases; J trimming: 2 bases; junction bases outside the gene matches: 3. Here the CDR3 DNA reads TGTGCCATCAGTGAGGAGACAGGGCCCTACGAGCAGTACTTC. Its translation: CAISEETGPYEQYF.

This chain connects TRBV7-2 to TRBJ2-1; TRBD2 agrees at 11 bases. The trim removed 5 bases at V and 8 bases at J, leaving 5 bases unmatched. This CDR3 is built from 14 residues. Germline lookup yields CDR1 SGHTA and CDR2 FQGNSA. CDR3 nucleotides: TGTGCCAGCAGCACTAGCGGGAGCCTGCATGAGCAGTTCTTC. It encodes CASSTSGSLHEQFF. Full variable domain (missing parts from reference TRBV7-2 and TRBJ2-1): GAGVSQSPSNKVTEKGKDVELRCDPISGHTALYWYRQSLGQGLEFLIYFQGNSAPDKSGLPSDRFSAERTGGSVSTLTIQRTQQEDSAVYLCASSTSGSLHEQFFGPGTRLTVL.

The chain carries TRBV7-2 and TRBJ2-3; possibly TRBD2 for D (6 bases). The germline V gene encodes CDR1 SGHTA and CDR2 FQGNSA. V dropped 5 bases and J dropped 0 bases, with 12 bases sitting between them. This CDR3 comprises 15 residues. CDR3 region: CASSTLAHSTDTQYF. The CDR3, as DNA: TGTGCCAGCAGCACCCTAGCGCATAGCACAGATACGCAGTATTTT. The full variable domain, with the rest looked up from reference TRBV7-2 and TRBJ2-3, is GAGVSQSPSNKVTEKGKDVELRCDPISGHTALYWYRQSLGQGLEFLIYFQGNSAPDKSGLPSDRFSAERTGGSVSTLTIQRTQQEDSAVYLCASSTLAHSTDTQYFGPGTRLTVL.

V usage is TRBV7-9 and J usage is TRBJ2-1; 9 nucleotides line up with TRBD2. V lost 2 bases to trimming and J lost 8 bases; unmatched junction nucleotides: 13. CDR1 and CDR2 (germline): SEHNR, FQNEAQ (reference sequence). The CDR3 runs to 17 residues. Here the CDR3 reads CASSLLPGLAGTYEQFF. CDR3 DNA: TGTGCCAGCAGCTTATTACCCGGGCTAGCGGGAACCTATGAGCAGTTCTTC.

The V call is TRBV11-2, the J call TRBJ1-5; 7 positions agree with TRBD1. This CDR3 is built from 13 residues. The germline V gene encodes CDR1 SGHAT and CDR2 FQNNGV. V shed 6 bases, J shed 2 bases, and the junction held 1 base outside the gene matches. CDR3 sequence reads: CASSTGGNQPQHF. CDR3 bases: TGTGCCAGCAGTACAGGGGGCAATCAGCCCCAGCATTTT.

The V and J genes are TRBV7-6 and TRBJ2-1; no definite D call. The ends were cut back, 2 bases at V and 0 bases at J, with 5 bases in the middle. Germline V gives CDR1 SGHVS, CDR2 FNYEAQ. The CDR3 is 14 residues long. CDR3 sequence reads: CASSLSSSYNEQFF. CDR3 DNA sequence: TGTGCCAGCAGCTTATCGTCCTCCTACAATGAGCAGTTCTTC.

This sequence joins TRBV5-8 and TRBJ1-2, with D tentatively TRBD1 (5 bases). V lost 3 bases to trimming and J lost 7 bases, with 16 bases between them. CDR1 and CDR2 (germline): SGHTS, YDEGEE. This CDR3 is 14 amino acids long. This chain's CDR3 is CASSSSGGARGYTF. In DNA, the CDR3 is TGTGCCAGCAGCTCCTCGGGAGGGGCGCGTGGCTACACCTTC.

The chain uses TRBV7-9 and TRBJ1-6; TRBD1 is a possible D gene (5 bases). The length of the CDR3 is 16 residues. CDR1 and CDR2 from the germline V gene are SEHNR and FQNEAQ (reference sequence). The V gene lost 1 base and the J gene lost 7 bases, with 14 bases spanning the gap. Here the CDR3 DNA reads TGTGCCAGCAGCTTAGGTTCCGGGGCGGGGAATTCACCCCTCCACTTT. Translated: CASSLGSGAGNSPLHF.

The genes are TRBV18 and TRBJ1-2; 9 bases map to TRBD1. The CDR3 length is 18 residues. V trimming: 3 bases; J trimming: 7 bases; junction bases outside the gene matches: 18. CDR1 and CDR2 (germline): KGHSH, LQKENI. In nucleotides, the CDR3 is TGTGCCAGCTCACCTATCACTCCGGGACAGGGACCTTCTGGTGGCTACACCTTC. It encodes CASSPITPGQGPSGGYTF.

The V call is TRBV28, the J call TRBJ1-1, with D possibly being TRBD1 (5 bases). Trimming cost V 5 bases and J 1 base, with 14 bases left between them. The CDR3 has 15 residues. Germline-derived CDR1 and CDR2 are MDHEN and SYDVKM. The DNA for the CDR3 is TGTGCCAGCAGTCCGCTGGGACTACCGAACACTGAAGCTTTCTTT. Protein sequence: CASSPLGLPNTEAFF.

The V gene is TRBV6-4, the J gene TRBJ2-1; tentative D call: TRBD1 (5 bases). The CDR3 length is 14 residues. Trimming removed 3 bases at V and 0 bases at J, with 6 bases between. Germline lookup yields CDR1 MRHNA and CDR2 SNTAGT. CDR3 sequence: CASSERGSYNEQFF. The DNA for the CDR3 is TGTGCCAGCAGTGAAAGGGGCTCCTACAATGAGCAGTTCTTC.

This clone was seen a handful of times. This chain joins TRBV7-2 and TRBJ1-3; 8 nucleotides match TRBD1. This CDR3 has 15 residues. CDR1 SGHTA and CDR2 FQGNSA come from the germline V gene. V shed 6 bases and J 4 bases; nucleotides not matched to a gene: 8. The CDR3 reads CASRLSRGPGNTIYF. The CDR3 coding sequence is TGTGCCAGCAGGCTAAGCAGGGGGCCAGGAAACACCATATATTTT.

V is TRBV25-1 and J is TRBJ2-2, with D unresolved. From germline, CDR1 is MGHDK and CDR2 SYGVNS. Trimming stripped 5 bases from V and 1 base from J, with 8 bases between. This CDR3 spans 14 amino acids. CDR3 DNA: TGTGCCAGCAGTCGGTCGGTGAACACCGGGGAGCTGTTTTTT. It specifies CASSRSVNTGELFF.

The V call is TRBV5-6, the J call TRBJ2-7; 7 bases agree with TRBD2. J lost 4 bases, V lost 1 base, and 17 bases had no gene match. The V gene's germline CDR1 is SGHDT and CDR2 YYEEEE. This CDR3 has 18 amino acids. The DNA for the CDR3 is TGTGCCAGCAGCTTGAGAGTTAGAGCGGGAAGTTATGCTTACGAGCAGTACTTC. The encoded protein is CASSLRVRAGSYAYEQYF.

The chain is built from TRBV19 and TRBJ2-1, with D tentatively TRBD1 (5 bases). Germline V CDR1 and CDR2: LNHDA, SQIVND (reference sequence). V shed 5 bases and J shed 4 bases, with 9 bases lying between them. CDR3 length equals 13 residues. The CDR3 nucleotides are TGTGCCAGTAGTTCCGACAGTTACAATGAGCAGTTCTTC. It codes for CASSSDSYNEQFF.

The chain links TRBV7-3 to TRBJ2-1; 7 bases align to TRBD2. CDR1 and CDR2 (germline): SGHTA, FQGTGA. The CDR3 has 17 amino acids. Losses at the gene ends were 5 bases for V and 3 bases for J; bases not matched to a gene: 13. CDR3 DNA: TGTGCCAGCAGCCCAGCCTCAGGACTAGGAGTCTACAATGAGCAGTTCTTC. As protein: CASSPASGLGVYNEQFF.

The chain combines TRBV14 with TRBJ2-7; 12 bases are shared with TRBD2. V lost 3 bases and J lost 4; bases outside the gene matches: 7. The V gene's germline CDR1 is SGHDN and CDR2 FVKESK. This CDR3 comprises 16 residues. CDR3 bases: TGTGCCAGCAGCCACCGACTAGCGGGAGATTCTTACGAGCAGTACTTC. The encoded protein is CASSHRLAGDSYEQYF.

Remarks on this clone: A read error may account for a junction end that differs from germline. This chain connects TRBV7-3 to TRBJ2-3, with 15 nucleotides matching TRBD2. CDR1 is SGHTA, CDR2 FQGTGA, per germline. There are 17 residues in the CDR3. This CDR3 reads CSSSPTGLAGGVDTQYF. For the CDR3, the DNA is TGTTCCAGCAGCCCTACTGGACTAGCGGGAGGGGTGGATACGCAGTATTTT. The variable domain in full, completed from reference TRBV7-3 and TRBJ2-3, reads GAGVSQTPSNKVTEKGKYVELRCDPISGHTALYWYRQSLGQGPEFLIYFQGTGAADDSGLPNDRFFAVRPEGSVSTLKIQRTERGDSAVYLCSSSPTGLAGGVDTQYFGPGTRLTVL.